This T cell receptor (beta chain) was captured by sequencing in a study of ipilimumab plus nivolumab after autologous stem cell transplantation. Study details: Median doses per patient: 4 or 5 ipilimumab, seven to nine nivolumab. Study-level findings and limits: TCR repertoire, Treg phenotype and gut microbiota reportedly support more study of this approach.

With respect to this clone: The target antigen is unknown.

Here immunoSEQ multiplex PCR was the method, and the copy in TCRdb shows in-frame clones only, minus some. This sample has under 30,000 clones; about 86% occur once, and the top ten carry around 5.2%. Checkpoint therapy with ipilimumab 1 mg/kg began 14 to 28 days after transplant. Dosing: nivolumab 3 mg/kg IV, weeks 1, 4, 7, 10, then every two weeks to week 26. Here the sequenced sample was PBMCs, taken in a trial of ipilimumab plus nivolumab as post-transplant consolidation. This TCR was sampled from a male donor with diffuse large B-cell lymphoma.

The CDR3 reads CSAESTGNYGYTF. The CDR3 DNA reads as TGCAGCGCCGAATCTACAGGGAACTATGGCTACACCTTC. V usage is TRBV29-1 and J usage is TRBJ1-2; weak D call: TRBD1 (6 bases). V was pared by 7 bases and J by 2 bases, with 14 bases between. There are 13 residues in the CDR3. The V gene's germline CDR1 is SQVTM and CDR2 ANQGSEA.